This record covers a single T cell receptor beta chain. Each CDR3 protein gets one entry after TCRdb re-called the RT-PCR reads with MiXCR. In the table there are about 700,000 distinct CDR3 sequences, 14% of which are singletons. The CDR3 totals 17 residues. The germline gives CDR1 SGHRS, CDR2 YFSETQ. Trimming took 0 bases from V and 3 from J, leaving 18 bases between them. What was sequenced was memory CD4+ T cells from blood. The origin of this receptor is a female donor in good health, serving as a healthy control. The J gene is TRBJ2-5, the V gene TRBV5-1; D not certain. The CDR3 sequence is CASSLAVTAGLEETQYF. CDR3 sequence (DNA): TGCGCCAGCAGCTTGGCGGTTACGGCAGGCTTGGAAGAGACCCAGTACTTC.